This T cell receptor (beta chain) comes out of a study of metastatic and nonmetastatic thyroid tumors. Study-wide context: Both malignant and benign thyroid patients supplied peripheral blood and tumor or nodule tissue samples, across which the repertoires of these patients were then compared.

This clone was seen a handful of times. Treatment of any kind had been given to no patient before thyroid surgery. MiXCR reprocessed the PCR reads for TCRdb. The repertoire holds approximately 35,000 clones, with roughly 35% as singletons. V was pared by 8 bases and J by 6 bases, with 16 bases between. Germline CDR1 and CDR2: MNHNS and SASEGT. This CDR3 is 13 amino acids long. This chain uses TRBV6-1 with TRBJ2-5; no firm D call. This sequence was found in a female donor with papillary thyroid cancer or a benign thyroid nodule (not recorded which). Some clones in this sample may be carry-over from other donors' samples. The sequencing input was tumor tissue. The CDR3 here is CASCEDIAKTQYF. The CDR3 DNA reads TGTGCCAGCTGCGAGGATATTGCGAAGACCCAGTACTTC.